What follows are 21 T cell receptor beta chains derived from one specimen sequenced in a study of blood T cell repertoires in COVID-19. Assay used: immunoSEQ multiplex PCR; TCRdb lists only in-frame clones, some missing. The data hold tens of thousands of clones, with under 80% observed a single time. The sequencing input was PBMCs or T cells enriched from blood (not recorded which). These TCRs come from an older woman who had been exposed to COVID-19.

V is TRBV7-9 and J is TRBJ2-3; 8 bases line up with TRBD2. The CDR3 extends over 15 amino acids. The germline gives CDR1 SEHNR, CDR2 FQNEAQ (reference sequence). Trimming at V came to 5 bases and at J to 5 bases, leaving 9 bases not matched to a gene. The CDR3 reads CASSLRAGVKDTQYF. The CDR3 DNA reads as TGTGCCAGCAGCCTCCGAGCGGGGGTTAAAGATACGCAGTATTTT.

In DNA, the CDR3 is TGCAGCGCCAATGGCGGGAGTGGCCAAGAGACCCAGTACTTC. Its protein product is CSANGGSGQETQYF. V is TRBV29-1 and J is TRBJ2-5, with TRBD2 matching 7 bases. V shed 7 bases and J 1 base; nucleotides not matched to a gene: 9. There are 14 residues in the CDR3. CDR1 and CDR2 (germline): SQVTM, ANQGSEA.

The V and J genes are TRBV3-1 (or the pseudogene TRBV3-2) and TRBJ2-1; 9 positions agree with TRBD2. The CDR3 length is 16 residues. V gave up 1 base and J gave up 5 bases; unmatched junction bases: 6. Looked up from germline, CDR1 is LGHDT and CDR2 is YNNKEL (reference sequence). CDR3 DNA: TGTGCCAGCAGCCAAGGACTAGCGGTCTCAAACAATGAGCAGTTCTTC. This encodes CASSQGLAVSNNEQFF.

This clone came up a few times. This chain links TRBV28 with TRBJ1-1, with D tentatively TRBD1 (6 bases). The CDR3 is 12 amino acids. Germline V gene lookup returns CDR1 MDHEN and CDR2 SYDVKM. Trimming removed 5 bases from V and 3 bases from J, with 7 bases in between. CDR3 loop: CASSQGYTEAFF. In nucleotides, the CDR3 is TGTGCCAGCAGTCAGGGGTACACTGAAGCTTTCTTT. Full variable domain (outside the CDR3, taken from reference TRBV28 and TRBJ1-1): DVKVTQSSRYLVKRTGEKVFLECVQDMDHENMFWYRQDPGLGLRLIYFSYDVKMKEKGDIPEGYSVSREKKERFSLILESASTNQTSMYLCASSQGYTEAFFGQGTRLTVV.

The rearrangement joins TRBV9 to TRBJ2-3; the D gene is possibly TRBD2 (5 bases). Germline V lookup: CDR1 SGDLS, CDR2 YYNGEE. This CDR3 contains 16 residues. The germline V and J ends were trimmed by 0 bases and 1 base, with 12 bases remaining between them. CDR3 bases: TGTGCCAGCAGCGTAGTTGTGGGAGATGGCACAGATACGCAGTATTTT. Translated, it gives CASSVVVGDGTDTQYF.

This clone was seen only a few times. V is TRBV10-3 and J is TRBJ2-7, with D unclear. This CDR3 is built from 13 residues. Germline V gives CDR1 ENHRY, CDR2 SYGVKD. Trimming removed 2 bases from V and 1 base from J, with 6 bases in between. CDR3: CAISEGPSYEQYF. The DNA for the CDR3 is TGTGCCATCAGTGAGGGGCCTTCCTACGAGCAGTACTTC.

The V call is TRBV11-2, the J call TRBJ1-1, with D hard to call. CDR1 and CDR2 (germline): SGHAT, FQNNGV. The V end was cut by 6 bases, the J end by 0 bases, with 8 bases between. There are 13 residues in the CDR3. The CDR3 DNA reads TGTGCCAGCAGTCCTTCCTTGAACACTGAAGCTTTCTTT. This sequence encodes CASSPSLNTEAFF.

This sequence joins TRBV28 and TRBJ1-1, with D unresolved. The CDR3 has 14 residues. The V and J ends lost 0 bases and 2 bases respectively, with 7 bases between them. In germline, CDR1 is MDHEN, CDR2 SYDVKM. The CDR3 protein is CASSLWRDNTEAFF. In DNA, the CDR3 is TGTGCCAGCAGTTTATGGCGGGATAACACTGAAGCTTTCTTT.

The chain couples TRBV2 to TRBJ2-1, with TRBD2 identical over 13 bases. V gave up 9 bases and J gave up 6 bases; unmatched junction bases: 2. The CDR3 runs 13 residues. Germline CDR1 is SNHLY and CDR2 is FYNNEI. In DNA, the CDR3 is TGTGCCAGTAGACTAGCGGGAGGCAATGAGCAGTTCTTC. This sequence encodes CASRLAGGNEQFF.

This chain joins TRBV28 and TRBJ1-5; D unclear. The V end lost 7 bases, the J end lost 3 bases, and 13 bases lay between the germline ends. Germline CDR1 MDHEN, CDR2 SYDVKM. The CDR3 is made up of 14 amino acids. The CDR3 coding sequence is TGTGCCAGCAATTGGGCCCGAAACAATCAGCCCCAGCATTTT. As protein: CASNWARNNQPQHF.

The chain combines TRBV28 with TRBJ2-7, with D possibly matching TRBD1 (6 bases). CDR1 MDHEN and CDR2 SYDVKM come from the germline V gene. V was cut by 7 bases and J by 1 base, with 11 bases left in between. CDR3 size: 13 residues. The CDR3 loop reads CASTLTGSYEQYF. CDR3 coding DNA: TGTGCCAGCACCTTGACAGGATCCTACGAGCAGTACTTC.

The chain joins TRBV2 to TRBJ1-6; tentatively, D is TRBD1 (6 bases). Germline CDR1 and CDR2: SNHLY and FYNNEI. This CDR3 contains 16 residues. The ends were cut back, 2 bases at V and 8 bases at J, with 16 bases in the middle. The CDR3 DNA is TGTGCCAGCAGTGAAAGCGGGGGCCGGGATGATTCACCCCTCCACTTT. Translated, it gives CASSESGGRDDSPLHF.

This clone was counted between two and nine times. The chain couples TRBV5-1 to TRBJ1-2; a possible D gene is TRBD1 (5 bases). The CDR3 runs to 13 residues. Germline V lookup: CDR1 SGHRS, CDR2 YFSETQ. The ends were cut back, 4 bases at V and 1 base at J, with 8 bases in the middle. CDR3 bases: TGCGCCAGCAGCGAAGGGGTTAACTATGGCTACACCTTC. This gives the protein CASSEGVNYGYTF.

This clone was counted a few times. This chain links TRBV28 with TRBJ1-6, with 7 bases aligning to TRBD1. The CDR3 has 15 residues. After removal of 8 bases from V and 7 bases from J, the junction contained 11 bases not matched to a gene. From germline, CDR1 is MDHEN and CDR2 SYDVKM. The CDR3 sequence: CASLGTVLYNSPLHF. For the CDR3, the DNA is TGTGCCAGCCTGGGGACAGTCCTTTACAATTCACCCCTCCACTTT.

The chain couples TRBV28 to TRBJ1-6; D perhaps matches TRBD1 (5 bases). Germline CDR1 reads MDHEN; CDR2 reads SYDVKM. V was clipped by 3 bases and J by 13 bases, with 16 bases between them. The CDR3 loop spans 14 amino acids. The CDR3 is CASSFPGTSPPLHF. CDR3 nucleotides: TGTGCCAGCAGTTTCCCCGGGACTTCACCCCCCCTCCACTTT.

The chain employs TRBV6-2 or TRBV6-3 and TRBJ2-2, with 7 bases lining up with TRBD2. Germline values: CDR1 MNHEY, CDR2 SVGEGT. This CDR3 spans 19 amino acids. V lost 2 bases to trimming and J lost 0 bases; unmatched junction nucleotides: 12. The CDR3: CASSYSGAQYRANTGELFF. CDR3 DNA: TGTGCCAGCAGTTACAGCGGGGCTCAATACCGCGCGAACACCGGGGAGCTGTTTTTT.

This chain joins TRBV11-3 and TRBJ2-1; D is perhaps TRBD2 (5 bases). Trimming took 5 bases from V and 7 from J, leaving 18 bases between them. Germline values: CDR1 SGHNT, CDR2 YENEEA. The CDR3 is made up of 15 amino acids. Written as DNA, the CDR3 is TGTGCCAGCAGCCCCGGCGGGCGCGAATCGAATGAGCAGTTCTTC. Its translation is CASSPGGRESNEQFF.

V usage is TRBV30 and J usage is TRBJ2-1; no clear D gene. The germline V gene has CDR1 GTSNPN and CDR2 SVGIG (reference sequence). Trimming left V 4 bases short and J 6 bases short, with 10 bases between. This CDR3 comprises 12 residues. The CDR3 DNA is TGTGCCTGGAAGTGGCAGCGCAATGAGCAGTTCTTC. The encoded protein is CAWKWQRNEQFF.

The chain joins TRBV7-8 to TRBJ2-7; TRBD1 might be the D (6 bases). The CDR3 sequence is 17 residues long. Germline CDR1 and CDR2: SGHVS and FQNEAQ. The V end was cut by 1 base, the J end by 4 bases, with 20 bases between. The CDR3 DNA follows: TGTGCCAGCAGCTTAGAGGTGGTGGTGGGCAGGGGATACGAGCAGTACTTC. It translates to CASSLEVVVGRGYEQYF.

The chain combines TRBV6-5 with TRBJ1-5; no reliable D call. Germline CDR1 reads MNHEY; CDR2 reads SVGAGI. The CDR3 extends over 13 amino acids. With 2 bases removed from V and 5 bases from J, the gap between germline ends came to 7 bases. The DNA of the CDR3 is TGTGCCAGCAGTTACGAGGCGGATCAGCCCCAGCATTTT. Protein: CASSYEADQPQHF.

The chain has TRBV5-1 and TRBJ2-2; possible D gene TRBD2, 6 bases. CDR3 size: 16 residues. The V end was cut by 0 bases, the J end by 6 bases, with 15 bases between. Per the germline V gene, CDR1 is SGHRS and CDR2 is YFSETQ. The CDR3 region is CASSLGFGGTAGELFF. Written as DNA, the CDR3 is TGCGCCAGCAGCTTGGGGTTCGGGGGAACGGCCGGGGAGCTGTTTTTT. Together with reference TRBV5-1 and TRBJ2-2, the CDR3 gives the full variable domain: KAGVTQTPRYLIKTRGQQVTLSCSPISGHRSVSWYQQTPGQGLQFLFEYFSETQRNKGNFPGRFSGRQFSNSRSEMNVSTLELGDSALYLCASSLGFGGTAGELFFGEGSRLTVL.